This T cell receptor beta chain was retrieved from a study of T cell changes during pregnancy in multiple sclerosis. Germline CDR1 is SEHNR and CDR2 is FQNEAQ (reference sequence). V lost 7 bases and J lost 5, with 20 bases in between. This CDR3 region has 15 residues. The protocol was immunoSEQ multiplex PCR, while the TCRdb copy is restricted to in-frame clones and leaves out a portion. This repertoire shows just under 45,000 clones, around 96% found once; its top ten account for 0.75% to 0.9%. The source was peripheral blood, collected in the second trimester of pregnancy. The chain carries TRBV7-9 and TRBJ2-5, with D unclear. The receptor was derived from a female donor with multiple sclerosis, enrolled in a pregnancy study. The CDR3 spells CASTSHETASETQYF. CDR3 DNA: TGTGCCAGCACCTCCCACGAGACTGCAAGCGAGACCCAGTACTTC.